This T cell receptor beta chain was captured by sequencing in a study of tumor and adjacent non-tumor tissue in lung cancer. Study-level information: Stage I to III disease affected approximately 11 men and roughly five women aged roughly 31 to 76. On average, productive TCRbeta reads reached roughly 4.2 million per sample. Findings of the study overall: In normal lung, the top 100 clones were significantly more dominant than in tumor.

In regard to this clonotype: Its antigen is as yet unknown.

RNA was extracted from bulk tissue without any cell sorting. This non-tumor lung sample came from over 3 cm beyond the tumor edge. TCRbeta libraries were built with three rounds of nested PCR, modified from ARM-PCR. TCRdb reanalysed the multiplex PCR reads using MiXCR and keeps one entry per CDR3 protein. Of some 100,000 distinct CDR3 sequences in the sample, roughly two thirds are singletons; the top ten hold roughly a fifth. Sequencing input: distant non-tumor lung tissue. The clonotype comes from a man aged 25-40 years with non-small cell lung cancer.

This chain's CDR3 is CASSEEVSAYEQYF. CDR3 DNA sequence: TGTGCCAGCAGTGAAGAAGTCAGCGCCTACGAGCAGTACTTC. The chain recombines TRBV2 with TRBJ2-7; D gene ambiguous. In germline, CDR1 is SNHLY, CDR2 FYNNEI. The CDR3 extends over 14 amino acids. With 1 base removed from V and 2 bases from J, the gap between germline ends came to 9 bases.